These T cell receptor beta chains were read from a single sample in a study of T-cell memory formation after mild COVID-19. TCRdb reanalysed the 5' RACE reads using MiXCR and keeps one entry per CDR3 protein. The sample yields under 350,000 distinct CDR3 sequences, roughly 15% seen once. The material sequenced was PBMCs or a T cell subset sorted from them (not recorded which). Source of these receptors: a man aged 18-30 years who had mild COVID-19 (a few samples of this study predate the infection). Cell type and time point are not known. The CDR3 runs from the conserved cysteine through the conserved F or W. The D gene is left open where the match is weak. The size entry is marked missing in some rows and otherwise reads once, few, many or a size class.

TRBV18	NA	NA	TRBJ2-6	TGTGCCAGCTCACGAGCCAGAGGGAGCTCTGGGGCCAACGTCCTGACTTTC	CASSRARGSSGANVLTF
TRBV6-1	NA	NA	TRBJ1-2	TGTGCCAGCAATGAGAGGCAGGCGATCGGCTACACCTTC	CASNERQAIGYTF
TRBV4-1	few	TRBD2	TRBJ2-3	TGCGCCAGCAGCCAAGCGGGACTAGCAGATGATACGCAGTATTTT	CASSQAGLADDTQYF
TRBV5-1	NA	NA	TRBJ2-5	TGCGCCAGCAGCTTGGTTCCACCCCCGTCGCACTTC	CASSLVPPPSHF
TRBV4-2	few	NA	TRBJ1-2	TGTGCCAGCAGCCAAGAGGGGTCTAACTATGGCTACACCTTC	CASSQEGSNYGYTF
TRBV29-1	NA	NA	TRBJ2-1	TGCAGCGTCGGACCCAACTACAATGAGCAGTTCTTC	CSVGPNYNEQFF
TRBV3-1	many	NA	TRBJ2-3	TGTGCCAGCAGCCAAGTACTTGGCGTGACGCAGTATTTT	CASSQVLGVTQYF
TRBV11-3	many	NA	TRBJ2-5	TGTGCCAGCAGCTCGAGGACAGATCAAGAGACCCAGTACTTC	CASSSRTDQETQYF
TRBV20-1	many	TRBD2	TRBJ2-5	TGCAGTGCTAGAGATCGGGTAGCGGGCACTCCCGTGGCCCAGTACTTC	CSARDRVAGTPVAQYF
TRBV12-3/TRBV12-4	NA	TRBD1	TRBJ2-3	TGTGCCAGCAGGTCAGGGGGAGATACGCAGTATTTT	CASRSGGDTQYF
TRBV20-1	NA	TRBD2	TRBJ2-3	TGCAGTGCGGCCCTAGCGGGGGGCGGGACAGATACGCAGTATTTT	CSAALAGGGTDTQYF
TRBV6-5	NA	TRBD1	TRBJ2-6	TGTGCCAGCAGAGGTGGACAGGGGCCCTCTGGGGCCAACGTCCTGACTTTC	CASRGGQGPSGANVLTF
TRBV7-2	NA	NA	TRBJ1-2	TGTGCCAGCAGCTTACGCCCGGGCAGCCCCGCTAACTATGGCTACACCTTC	CASSLRPGSPANYGYTF
TRBV5-1	many	NA	TRBJ2-2	TGCGCCAGCAGCTTGGTTTCAGGGGACACCGGGGAGCTGTTTTTT	CASSLVSGDTGELFF
TRBV4-1	few	NA	TRBJ2-1	TGCGCCAGCAGGGGACAAGGGTTCAGTGAGCAGTTCTTC	CASRGQGFSEQFF
TRBV9	few	NA	TRBJ1-2	TGTGCCAGCAAGCCTCTGGGAGACTCCTTAATCTATGGCTACACCTTC	CASKPLGDSLIYGYTF
TRBV24-1	many	TRBD1	TRBJ2-7	TGTGCCACCAGTGATCCCGGACAGGACCCCTACGAGCAGTACTTC	CATSDPGQDPYEQYF
TRBV28	NA	TRBD1	TRBJ2-2	TGTGCCAGCAGTTCCCGAAAAAACAGGGGGAACACCGGGGAGCTGTTTTTT	CASSSRKNRGNTGELFF
TRBV6-5	few	NA	TRBJ2-3	TGTGCCAGCTCTTTAACCTTGATCCCTAGCACAGATACGCAGTATTTT	CASSLTLIPSTDTQYF
TRBV10-2	NA	TRBD2	TRBJ2-3	TGCGCCACCCGACTAGCGGGGGAAGATACGCAGTATTTT	CATRLAGEDTQYF
TRBV5-6	few	NA	TRBJ1-1	TGTGCCAGCAGCTTGGGTGGAGGGAACACTGAAGCTTTCTTT	CASSLGGGNTEAFF
TRBV7-2	NA	TRBD2	TRBJ2-1	TGTGCCAGCAGCGTCAATACGGGGGGTGAGCAGTTCTTC	CASSVNTGGEQFF
TRBV20-1	NA	NA	TRBJ2-2	TGCAGTGCTAGAGTTAGAGGGGAGGCCACCGGGGAGCTGTTTTTT	CSARVRGEATGELFF
TRBV25-1	NA	NA	TRBJ1-2	TGTGCCAGCAGTGCCCCCCTCTATGGCTACACCTTC	CASSAPLYGYTF
TRBV5-1	few	TRBD2	TRBJ2-1	TGCGCCAGCAGCTCACCCTCTAGCGGGGGGGTCGATGAGCAGTTCTTC	CASSSPSSGGVDEQFF
TRBV7-7	NA	TRBD1	TRBJ2-7	TGTGCCAGCAGCCGGGGACAGGGGCAGGTCTACGAGCAGTACTTC	CASSRGQGQVYEQYF
TRBV7-2	many	NA	TRBJ2-3	TGTGCCAGCAGCTTAGAGGAGGGGGTAGCGGAGCCCACAGATACGCAGTATTTT	CASSLEEGVAEPTDTQYF
TRBV5-1	many	TRBD1	TRBJ2-7	TGCGCCAGCAGCTTAGGGACAGGGGACGACGAGCAGTACTTC	CASSLGTGDDEQYF
TRBV5-1	many	NA	TRBJ1-1	TGCGCCAGCAGCTTGGGGAGGGATGGTGAAGCTTTCTTT	CASSLGRDGEAFF